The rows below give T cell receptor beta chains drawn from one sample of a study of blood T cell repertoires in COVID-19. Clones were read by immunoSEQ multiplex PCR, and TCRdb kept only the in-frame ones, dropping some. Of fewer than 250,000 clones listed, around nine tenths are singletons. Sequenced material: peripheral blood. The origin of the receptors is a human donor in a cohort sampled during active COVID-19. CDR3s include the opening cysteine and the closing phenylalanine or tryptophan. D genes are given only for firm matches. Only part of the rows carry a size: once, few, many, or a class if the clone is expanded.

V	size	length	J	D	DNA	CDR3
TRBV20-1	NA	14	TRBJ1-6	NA	TGCAGTGCTAGTTTGGGGCGGCGGGAGTCACCCCTCCACTTT	CSASLGRRESPLHF
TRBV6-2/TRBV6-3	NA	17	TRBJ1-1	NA	TGTGCCAGCAGTTACTCAATGTCGGCGGTGGTGGACACTGAAGCTTTCTTT	CASSYSMSAVVDTEAFF
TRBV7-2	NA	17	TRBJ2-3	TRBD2	TGTGCCAGCAGCCCCAAATATAAAGCGGGAGTTGGAGATACGCAGTATTTT	CASSPKYKAGVGDTQYF
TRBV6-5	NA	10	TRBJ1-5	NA	TGTGCCAGCTGTCCTGAGCCCCAGCATTTT	CASCPEPQHF
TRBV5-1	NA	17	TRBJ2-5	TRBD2	TGCGCCAGCAGCTTGGCCCCCCTAGCGGGAGGGTTGGAGACCCAGTACTTC	CASSLAPLAGGLETQYF
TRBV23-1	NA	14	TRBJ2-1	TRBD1	TGCGCCAGCAGCGGGACAGGGGGGGCCAATGAGCAGTTCTTC	CASSGTGGANEQFF
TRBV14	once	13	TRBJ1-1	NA	TGTGCCAGCAGCCGAGGTCCCAGGGGCACAGCTTTCTTT	CASSRGPRGTAFF
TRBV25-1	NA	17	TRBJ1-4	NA	TGTGCCAGCAGTGAAACCCGGGGGGAAGCAACTAATGAAAAACTGTTTTTT	CASSETRGEATNEKLFF
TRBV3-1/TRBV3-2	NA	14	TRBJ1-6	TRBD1	TGTGCCAGCAGCCAGACAGGGAGTAATTCACCCCTCCACTTT	CASSQTGSNSPLHF
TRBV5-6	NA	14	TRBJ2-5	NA	TGTGCCAGCAGCTTGGTCGCCGCGGGGCAGACCCAGTACTTC	CASSLVAAGQTQYF
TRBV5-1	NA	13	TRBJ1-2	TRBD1	TGCGCCAGCACCCCGGGACAGAACTATGGCTACACCTTC	CASTPGQNYGYTF
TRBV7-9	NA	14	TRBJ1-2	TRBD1	TGTGCCAGCAGCTTAACGGGACAGTCCTATGGCTACACCTTC	CASSLTGQSYGYTF
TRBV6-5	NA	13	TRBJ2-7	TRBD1	TGTGCCAGCAAGGTCAGGGGGATTTACGAGCAGTACTTC	CASKVRGIYEQYF
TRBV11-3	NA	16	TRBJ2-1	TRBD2	TGTGCCAGCAGCCCCCGGACTAGCGGGGTAGTCAATGAGCAGTTCTTC	CASSPRTSGVVNEQFF
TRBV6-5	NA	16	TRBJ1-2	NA	TGTGCCAGCAGTTACCCCCCCCCGACAGCTAACTATGGCTACACCTTC	CASSYPPPTANYGYTF
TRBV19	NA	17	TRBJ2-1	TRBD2	TGTGCCAGTAGTATACTGGCTAGCGGGGGTTACCTCAATGAGCAGTTCTTC	CASSILASGGYLNEQFF
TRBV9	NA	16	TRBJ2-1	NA	TGTGCCAGCAGCAACCCGGAGGGAGTCGCCTACAATGAGCAGTTCTTC	CASSNPEGVAYNEQFF
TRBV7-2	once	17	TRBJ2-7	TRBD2	TGTGCCAGCAGCTTCCGACTAGCGGGAGGCTTCTTCTACGAGCAGTACTTC	CASSFRLAGGFFYEQYF
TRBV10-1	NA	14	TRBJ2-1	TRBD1	TGCGCCAGCAGTACCGGGACAGCCTACAATGAGCAGTTCTTC	CASSTGTAYNEQFF
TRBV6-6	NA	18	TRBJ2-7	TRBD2	TGTGCCAGCAGTCTAGCGGGAGAGGGGGTCGGATGGTCCTACGAGCAGTACTTC	CASSLAGEGVGWSYEQYF
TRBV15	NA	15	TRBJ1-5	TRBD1	TGTGCCACCAAATCGACAGGGGACTCTTCTCAGCCCCAGCATTTT	CATKSTGDSSQPQHF
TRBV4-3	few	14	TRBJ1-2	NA	TGCGCCAGCAGCCACGAGTCTCGAAGCTATGGCTACACCTTC	CASSHESRSYGYTF
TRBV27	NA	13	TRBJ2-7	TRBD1	TGTGCCAGCAGTTTAGCAGGGGGATACGAGCAGTACTTC	CASSLAGGYEQYF
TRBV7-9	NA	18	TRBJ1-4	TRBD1	TGTGCCAGCAGCTTAAGGTCAGGGGGTGGAGGAACTAATGAAAAACTGTTTTTT	CASSLRSGGGGTNEKLFF
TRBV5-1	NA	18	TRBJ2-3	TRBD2	TGCGCCAGCAGCTTCGGACTAGCGGGAGGAAGGCCGACAGATACGCAGTATTTT	CASSFGLAGGRPTDTQYF
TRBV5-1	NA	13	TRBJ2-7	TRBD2	TGCGCCAGCAGCTTGGGAGCGGGATACGAGCAGTACTTC	CASSLGAGYEQYF
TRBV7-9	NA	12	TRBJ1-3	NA	TGTGCCACCATAACGTTCGGGGACACCATATATTTT	CATITFGDTIYF
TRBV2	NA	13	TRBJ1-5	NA	TGTGCCAGCCACGGGGGGTTCGATCAGCCCCAGCATTTT	CASHGGFDQPQHF
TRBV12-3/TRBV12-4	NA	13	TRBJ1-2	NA	TGTGCCAGCAGTTTTGGGCCCTCTCCGGGCTACACCTTC	CASSFGPSPGYTF
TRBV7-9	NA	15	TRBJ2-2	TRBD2	TGTGCCAGCAGCGTGACTAGCGTAAACACCGGGGAGCTGTTTTTT	CASSVTSVNTGELFF
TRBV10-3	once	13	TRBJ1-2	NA	TGTGCCATAACAGGAATAGCTAACTATGGCTACACCTTC	CAITGIANYGYTF
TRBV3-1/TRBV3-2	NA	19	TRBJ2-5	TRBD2	TGTGCCAGCAGCCCGAGAGGGACTAGCGGGGGGGCGTCGGGGGAGACCCAGTACTTC	CASSPRGTSGGASGETQYF
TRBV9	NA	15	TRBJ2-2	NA	TGTGCCAGCAGCGTAGGAACGGTAAACACCGGGGAGCTGTTTTTT	CASSVGTVNTGELFF